Listed below are T cell receptor beta chains from one sample, sequenced in a study of T cell responses to AZD1222 COVID-19 vaccine. Clones were read by immunoSEQ multiplex PCR, and TCRdb kept only the in-frame ones, dropping some. The sample yields roughly 120,000 clones, roughly 80% seen once. The source was peripheral blood, collected on day 0 of AZD1222 vaccination. Source of these receptors: an adult in good health. Each CDR3 is given with its conserved first and last residue. D genes are given only for firm matches. Clone sizes are given selectively: once, few, many, or a class where the clone is expanded.

j_call clone_size v_call d_call cdr3_aa cdr3_nt
TRBJ2-2 - TRBV24-1 TRBD2 CATSDLTSGRFNTGELFF TGTGCCACCAGTGATTTGACTAGCGGGAGGTTTAACACCGGGGAGCTGTTTTTT
TRBJ2-6 - TRBV7-9 TRBD1 CASPQGAVGANVLTF TGTGCCAGCCCACAGGGGGCTGTCGGGGCCAACGTCCTGACTTTC
TRBJ2-3 - TRBV27 TRBD2 CASSPGTKPDTQYF TGTGCCAGCAGTCCAGGGACTAAACCAGATACGCAGTATTTT
TRBJ1-4 - TRBV5-1 - CASSLATAATNEKLFF TGCGCCAGCAGCTTGGCCACAGCCGCAACTAATGAAAAACTGTTTTTT
TRBJ2-7 - TRBV28 TRBD1 CASSSGDRGRIQYF TGTGCCAGCAGCTCCGGGGACAGGGGGCGAATACAGTACTTC
TRBJ2-3 - TRBV9 - CASGRAPTSTDTQYF TGTGCCAGCGGGAGAGCGCCTACTAGCACAGATACGCAGTATTTT
TRBJ2-3 - TRBV4-3 TRBD2 CASSQDPSGATDTQYF TGCGCCAGCAGCCAAGATCCTAGCGGGGCGACAGATACGCAGTATTTT
TRBJ2-7 - TRBV2 TRBD2 CASRYLGTSASYEQYF TGTGCCAGCAGATACCTAGGGACTAGCGCATCCTACGAGCAGTACTTC
TRBJ1-1 - TRBV11-1 - CASSLTPNTEAFF TGTGCCAGCAGCCTAACACCGAACACTGAAGCTTTCTTT
TRBJ2-1 - TRBV5-1 TRBD2 CASSLTSGRSINEQFF TGCGCCAGCAGCTTGACTAGCGGGAGGAGTATCAATGAGCAGTTCTTC
TRBJ2-7 - TRBV11-2 - CASSPRTYLIHEQYF TGTGCCAGCAGCCCCAGGACGTATCTTATCCACGAGCAGTACTTC
TRBJ1-5 - TRBV28 - CASSLGAHNQPQHF TGTGCCAGCAGTTTAGGGGCGCACAATCAGCCCCAGCATTTT
TRBJ1-1 - TRBV6-5 TRBD1 CASRVGQGAEAFF TGTGCCAGCCGAGTGGGACAGGGGGCTGAAGCTTTCTTT
TRBJ1-4 - TRBV28 - CASSPALGRNEKLFF TGTGCCAGCAGCCCTGCGTTGGGTCGAAATGAAAAACTGTTTTTT
TRBJ1-4 - TRBV29-1 TRBD1 CSVVVEGQGLNEKLFF TGCAGCGTAGTCGTCGAGGGACAGGGCCTTAATGAAAAACTGTTTTTT
TRBJ1-1 - TRBV3-1/TRBV3-2 - CASSQMRGTEAFF TGTGCCAGCAGCCAAATGAGGGGCACTGAAGCTTTCTTT
TRBJ1-1 - TRBV6-5 TRBD1 CASIDRGDTEAFF TGTGCCAGCATCGACAGGGGAGACACTGAAGCTTTCTTT
TRBJ1-2 - TRBV6-5 - CASSYEGAGDYGYTF TGTGCCAGCAGTTACGAGGGAGCGGGCGACTATGGCTACACCTTC
TRBJ1-3 - TRBV7-2 - CASSLQSGSGNTIYF TGTGCCAGCAGCTTACAGTCAGGGTCCGGAAACACCATATATTTT
TRBJ1-4 once TRBV28 - CASSWAGENEKLFF TGTGCCAGCAGTTGGGCGGGGGAGAATGAAAAACTGTTTTTT
TRBJ2-1 - TRBV6-5 - CASSYLGMAGGNEQFF TGTGCCAGCAGTTACTTGGGGATGGCCGGTGGGAATGAGCAGTTCTTC
TRBJ1-2 - TRBV7-2 - CASSSQDSFYGYTF TGTGCCAGCAGCTCCCAGGACAGCTTCTATGGCTACACCTTC
TRBJ2-3 - TRBV5-1 TRBD2 CASSFTGGAVTDTQYF TGCGCCAGCAGCTTCACCGGGGGGGCGGTCACAGATACGCAGTATTTT
TRBJ2-5 - TRBV28 - CASSPSGAVYQETQYF TGTGCCAGCAGTCCGTCAGGAGCCGTATATCAAGAGACCCAGTACTTC
TRBJ2-7 - TRBV11-1 - CASSFGSWGPSYEQYF TGTGCCAGCAGCTTTGGCAGCTGGGGTCCCTCCTACGAGCAGTACTTC
TRBJ2-3 - TRBV6-1 - CASSELRGRSTDTQYF TGTGCCAGCAGTGAACTTAGGGGACGGAGCACAGATACGCAGTATTTT
TRBJ1-2 - TRBV5-1 TRBD1 CASSLALGTANYGYTF TGCGCCAGCAGCTTGGCCTTAGGGACAGCTAACTATGGCTACACCTTC
TRBJ2-7 many TRBV4-3 - CASSQSRGTYEQYF TGCGCCAGCAGCCAGTCCCGGGGCACCTACGAGCAGTACTTC
TRBJ2-1 - TRBV7-9 - CASSLEVTVTYNEQFF TGTGCCAGCAGCTTAGAGGTGACAGTTACCTACAATGAGCAGTTCTTC
TRBJ1-5 - TRBV18 - CASSPSGQLSNQPQHF TGTGCCAGCTCACCTTCTGGGCAGCTTAGCAATCAGCCCCAGCATTTT
TRBJ1-6 few TRBV9 - CASSAQTASPPLHF TGTGCCAGCAGCGCTCAGACAGCCTCTCCACCCCTCCACTTT